The present entry profiles one T cell receptor (beta chain) with its context. Its specificity is unknown. Amplification used 60 Vbeta primers and 13 Jbeta primers. Profiling relied on immunoSEQ multiplex PCR, and the TCRdb table lists in-frame clones only, not all of them. This sample yields some 200,000 clones, of which around 64% are seen a single time; roughly 2.5% belongs to the top ten. This sample is drawn from a study of cytomegalovirus exposure and HLA in healthy donors. Study-wide findings and caveats: In terms of immune exposure information, only CMV serostatus was available. Among TCR beta chains, those listed as cytomegalovirus-associated numbered over 150. Most TCR beta V segments were productive about 90% or about 30% of the time in an earlier analysis.

Trimming cost V 0 bases and J 1 base; bases outside gene matches: 11. This CDR3 contains 18 residues. Germline V gene lookup returns CDR1 LGHNA and CDR2 YNFKEQ. The V and J genes are TRBV4-2 and TRBJ1-1, with TRBD1 matching over 7 bases. The sequence came from a man between 40 and 49 years old in good health and CMV-seropositive. What was sequenced was PBMCs. The CDR3: CASSQEFGTGAWNTEAFF. For the CDR3, the DNA is TGTGCCAGCAGCCAAGAGTTTGGAACAGGGGCTTGGAACACTGAAGCTTTCTTT.